This T cell receptor (beta chain) was obtained from a study of blood T cell repertoires in COVID-19. Study-wide background: Sites in the United States, Italy and Spain provided acute and convalescent COVID-19 samples. The analysed material was cDNA or gDNA that came from T cells, B-cell-depleted T cells, or PBMCs.

How the authors handled the data: Amplification of reference gene primers provided the estimated nucleated cell counts. Clones were sequenced by immunoSEQ multiplex PCR, and TCRdb holds only the in-frame ones, with some missing. That table furnishes V, J and clone size, whereas the DNA furnished D and trimming. This sample has tens of thousands of clones; more than 75% occur once, and the top ten carry roughly 3.7%. The CDR3 runs to 14 residues. Per the germline V gene, CDR1 is SGHDN and CDR2 is FVKESK. Trimming cost V 2 bases and J 9 bases, with 11 bases left between them. During active infection, Seattle patients enrolled and were then monitored through disease.

The material sequenced was peripheral blood. The sequence was collected from a man in his forties with COVID-19, enrolled during active disease. The chain links TRBV14 to TRBJ1-6; D call uncertain. DNA for the CDR3: TGTGCCAGCAGCCAAAATCTGAGGGTTTCACCCCTCCACTTT. Its protein product is CASSQNLRVSPLHF.